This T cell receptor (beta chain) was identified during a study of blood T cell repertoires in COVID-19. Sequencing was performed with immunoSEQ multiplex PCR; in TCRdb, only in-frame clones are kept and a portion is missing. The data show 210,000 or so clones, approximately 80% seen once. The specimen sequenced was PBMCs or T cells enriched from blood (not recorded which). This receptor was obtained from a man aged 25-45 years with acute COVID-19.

Here the CDR3 reads CASRDRGLSEAFF. The DNA of the CDR3 is TGTGCCAGCAGGGACAGGGGGCTTTCTGAAGCTTTCTTT. The V call is TRBV5-6, the J call TRBJ1-1; 11 bases line up with TRBD1. The CDR3 is made up of 13 amino acids. Trimming at V came to 5 bases and at J to 6 bases, leaving 3 bases not matched to a gene. The V gene's germline CDR1 is SGHDT and CDR2 YYEEEE.